This T cell receptor beta chain is drawn from a study of blood T cell repertoires in COVID-19. Study information: T cells, B-cell-depleted T cells, or PBMCs provided the cDNA or gDNA that served as material.

V was cut by 2 bases and J by 3 bases, with 7 bases left in between. Germline CDR1 is ENHRY and CDR2 is SYGVKD. The CDR3 totals 13 residues. Authors' analysis steps: Estimated nucleated cell counts came from reference gene primer amplification. Assay: immunoSEQ multiplex PCR; the TCRdb copy retains only in-frame clones and omits some. D and trimming were read from the DNA, whereas the V and J calls and clone size are those reported in that table. The sample has 150,000 or so clones, under 85% seen once. The genes are TRBV10-3 and TRBJ1-2; unclear D gene. This sequence was found in a man between 70 and 80 years old who had recovered from COVID-19. The specimen was peripheral blood. The CDR3 DNA sequence: TGTGCCATCAGTGAGACGGTCGACTATGGCTACACCTTC. Translation: CAISETVDYGYTF.